This T cell receptor beta chain was identified in a study of shared clonotypes between healthy human individuals. General study results and limits: Some clonotypes were shared by all four sorted-subset donors, while others were not shared. The non-shared ones had lower generation probabilities than the shared ones.

Turning to this clone: Its matching antigen is unknown.

Germline V gene data show CDR1 as SGHRS and CDR2 as YFSETQ. This CDR3 is 13 amino acids long. The germline V and J ends were trimmed by 2 bases and 6 bases, with 12 bases remaining between them. Profiled with immunoSEQ multiplex PCR; TCRdb holds only in-frame clones, not every one. The sample includes some 2,000,000 clones, about 95% of them seen just once. In the naive CD8 group, cells lacked CD45RO and were positively selected for CCR7, so terminally differentiated effector memory CD45RA+ cells were left out. Adults of Caucasian background living in Nashville, Tennessee made up all donors. The chain couples TRBV5-1 to TRBJ2-7; D gene uncertain. Sample: naive CD8+ T cells sorted from blood. The sequence was collected from a man younger than 30 in good health. This chain's CDR3 is CASSFSWPSEQYF. CDR3 nucleotide sequence: TGCGCCAGCAGCTTTTCCTGGCCATCCGAGCAGTACTTC.